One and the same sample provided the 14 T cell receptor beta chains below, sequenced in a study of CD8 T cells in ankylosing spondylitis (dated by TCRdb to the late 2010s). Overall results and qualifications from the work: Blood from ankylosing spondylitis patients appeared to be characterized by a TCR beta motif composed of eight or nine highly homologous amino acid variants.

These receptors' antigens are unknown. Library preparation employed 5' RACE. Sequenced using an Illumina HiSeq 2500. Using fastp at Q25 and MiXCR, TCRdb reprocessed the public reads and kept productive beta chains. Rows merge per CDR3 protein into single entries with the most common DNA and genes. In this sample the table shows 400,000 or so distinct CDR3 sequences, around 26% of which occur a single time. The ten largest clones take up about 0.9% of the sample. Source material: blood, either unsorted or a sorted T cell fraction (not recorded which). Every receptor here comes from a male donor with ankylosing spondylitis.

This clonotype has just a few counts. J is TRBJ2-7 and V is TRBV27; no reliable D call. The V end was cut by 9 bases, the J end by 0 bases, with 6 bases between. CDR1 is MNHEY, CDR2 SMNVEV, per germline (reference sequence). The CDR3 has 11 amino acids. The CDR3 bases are TGTGCCAGTTGGACCTCCTACGAGCAGTACTTC. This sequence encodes CASWTSYEQYF.

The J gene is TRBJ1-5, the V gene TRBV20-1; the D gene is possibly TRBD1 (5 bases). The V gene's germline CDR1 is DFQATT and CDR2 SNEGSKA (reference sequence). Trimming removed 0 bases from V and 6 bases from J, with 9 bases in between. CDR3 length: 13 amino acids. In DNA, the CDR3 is TGCAGTGCTAGAGACAGGGCGGGTCAGCCCCAGCATTTT. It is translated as CSARDRAGQPQHF.

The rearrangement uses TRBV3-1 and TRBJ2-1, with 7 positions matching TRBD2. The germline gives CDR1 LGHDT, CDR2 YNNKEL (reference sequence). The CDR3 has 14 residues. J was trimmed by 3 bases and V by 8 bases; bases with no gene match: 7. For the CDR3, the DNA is TGTGCCAGCCGCATCAGCGGGGACTACAATGAGCAGTTCTTC. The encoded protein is CASRISGDYNEQFF.

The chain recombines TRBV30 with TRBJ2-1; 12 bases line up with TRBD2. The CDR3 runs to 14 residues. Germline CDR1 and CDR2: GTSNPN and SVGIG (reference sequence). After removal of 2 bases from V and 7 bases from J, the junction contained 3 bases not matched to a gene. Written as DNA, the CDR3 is TGTGCCTGGAGTTGGACTAGCGGGAATAATGAGCAGTTCTTC. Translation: CAWSWTSGNNEQFF.

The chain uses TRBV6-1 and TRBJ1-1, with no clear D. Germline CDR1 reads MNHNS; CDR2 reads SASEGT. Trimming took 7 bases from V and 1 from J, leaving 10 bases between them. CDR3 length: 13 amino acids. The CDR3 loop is CASTLNTNTEAFF. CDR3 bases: TGTGCCAGCACTCTAAACACGAACACTGAAGCTTTCTTT.

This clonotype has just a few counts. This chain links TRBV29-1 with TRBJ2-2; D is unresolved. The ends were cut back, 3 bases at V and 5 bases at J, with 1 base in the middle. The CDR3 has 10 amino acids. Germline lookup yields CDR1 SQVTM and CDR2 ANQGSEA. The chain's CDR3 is CSVETGELFF. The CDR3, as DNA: TGCAGCGTTGAGACCGGGGAGCTGTTTTTT.

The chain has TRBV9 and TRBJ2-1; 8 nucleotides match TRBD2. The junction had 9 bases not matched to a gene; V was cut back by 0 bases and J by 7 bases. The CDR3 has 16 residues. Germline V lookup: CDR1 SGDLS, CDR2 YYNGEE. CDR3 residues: CASSVESSGRGNEQFF. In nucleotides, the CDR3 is TGTGCCAGCAGCGTAGAGTCCAGCGGGAGAGGGAATGAGCAGTTCTTC.

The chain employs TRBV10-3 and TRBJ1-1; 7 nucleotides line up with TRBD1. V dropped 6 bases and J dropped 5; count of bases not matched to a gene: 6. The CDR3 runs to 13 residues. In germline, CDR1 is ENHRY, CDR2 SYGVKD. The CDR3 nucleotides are TGTGCCATCAGAGCTACAGGGGAAACTGAAGCTTTCTTT. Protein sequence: CAIRATGETEAFF.

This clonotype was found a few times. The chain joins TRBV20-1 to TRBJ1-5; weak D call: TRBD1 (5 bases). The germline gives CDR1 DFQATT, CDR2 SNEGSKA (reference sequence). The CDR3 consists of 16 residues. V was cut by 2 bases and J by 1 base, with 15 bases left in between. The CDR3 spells CSARNRILGSNQPQHF. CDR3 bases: TGCAGTGCTAGAAACAGGATTTTAGGGAGCAATCAGCCCCAGCATTTT.

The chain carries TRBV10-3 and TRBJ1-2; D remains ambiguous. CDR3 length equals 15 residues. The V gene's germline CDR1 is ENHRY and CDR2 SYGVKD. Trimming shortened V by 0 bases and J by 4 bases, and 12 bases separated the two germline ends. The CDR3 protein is CAISESGGEPYGYTF. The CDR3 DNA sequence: TGTGCCATCAGTGAGTCCGGCGGTGAGCCCTATGGCTACACCTTC.

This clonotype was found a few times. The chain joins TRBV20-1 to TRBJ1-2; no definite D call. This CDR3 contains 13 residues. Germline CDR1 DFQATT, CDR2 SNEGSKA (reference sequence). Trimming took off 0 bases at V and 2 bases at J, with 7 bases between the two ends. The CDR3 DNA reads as TGCAGTGCTAGAGAGGGATTAAACTATGGCTACACCTTC. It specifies CSAREGLNYGYTF.

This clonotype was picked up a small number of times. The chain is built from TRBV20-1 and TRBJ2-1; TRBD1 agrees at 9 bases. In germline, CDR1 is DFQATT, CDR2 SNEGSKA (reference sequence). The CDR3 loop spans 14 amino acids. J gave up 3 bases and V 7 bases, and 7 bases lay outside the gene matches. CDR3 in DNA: TGCAGTGGGCTACAGGGGGCTGGCTACAATGAGCAGTTCTTC. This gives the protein CSGLQGAGYNEQFF.

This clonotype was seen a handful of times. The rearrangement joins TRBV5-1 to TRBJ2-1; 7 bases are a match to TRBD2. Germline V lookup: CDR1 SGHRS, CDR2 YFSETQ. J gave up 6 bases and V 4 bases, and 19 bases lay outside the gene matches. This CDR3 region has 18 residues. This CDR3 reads CASSPTAAVAGVPNEQFF. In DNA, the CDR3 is TGCGCCAGCAGCCCCACGGCGGCGGTGGCGGGAGTCCCCAATGAGCAGTTCTTC.

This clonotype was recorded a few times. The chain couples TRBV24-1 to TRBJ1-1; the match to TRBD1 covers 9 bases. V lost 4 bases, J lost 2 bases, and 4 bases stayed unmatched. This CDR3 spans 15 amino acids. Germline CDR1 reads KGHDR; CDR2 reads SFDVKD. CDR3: CATSDPGQGNTEAFF. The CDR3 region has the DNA TGTGCCACCAGTGACCCGGGACAGGGCAACACTGAAGCTTTCTTT.